This paragraph reports one TCR beta chain. In the authors' methods: Scientists estimated how many nucleated cells there were by amplifying reference gene primers. The table came from immunoSEQ multiplex PCR; TCRdb's copy has only in-frame clones and leaves some out. The V and J calls and the clone size are those of that table, but D and trimming were determined from the DNA. The table includes hundreds of thousands of clones, approximately 84% detected once. This record comes from a study of blood T cell repertoires in COVID-19. Study-level information: The United States, Italy and Spain provided the acute and convalescent COVID-19 samples.

The trim removed 0 bases at V and 4 bases at J, leaving 1 base unmatched. The V gene's germline CDR1 is SGHKS and CDR2 YYEKEE (reference sequence). This CDR3 comprises 13 residues. The chain carries TRBV5-5 and TRBJ2-7; 7 bases are a match to TRBD2. Sequenced: peripheral blood. The receptor comes from a woman of 80 years or more with acute or convalescent COVID-19. CDR3 in amino acids: CASSLVGGYEQYF. CDR3 bases: TGTGCCAGCAGCTTGGTCGGGGGGTACGAGCAGTACTTC.